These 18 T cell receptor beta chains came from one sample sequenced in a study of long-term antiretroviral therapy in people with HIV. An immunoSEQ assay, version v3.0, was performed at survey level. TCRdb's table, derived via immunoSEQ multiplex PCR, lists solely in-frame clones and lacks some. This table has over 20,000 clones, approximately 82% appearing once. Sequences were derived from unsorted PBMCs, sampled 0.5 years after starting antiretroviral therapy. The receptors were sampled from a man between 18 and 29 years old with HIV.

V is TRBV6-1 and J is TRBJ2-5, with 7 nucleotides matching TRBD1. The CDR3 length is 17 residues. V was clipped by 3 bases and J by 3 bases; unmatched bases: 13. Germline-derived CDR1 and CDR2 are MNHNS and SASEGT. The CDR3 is CASSDVFRQGEKETQYF. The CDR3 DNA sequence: TGTGCCAGCAGTGATGTATTTCGGCAGGGGGAGAAAGAGACCCAGTACTTC.

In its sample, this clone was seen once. The CDR3 DNA sequence: TGTGCCAGCAGTCATCGGACGGGGAGGTCTGAAGCTTTCTTT. Translated, it gives CASSHRTGRSEAFF. The rearrangement links TRBV6-5 to TRBJ1-1; D is ambiguous. The germline V and J ends were trimmed by 5 bases and 6 bases, with 16 bases remaining between them. The CDR3 has 14 amino acids. Germline-derived CDR1 and CDR2 are MNHEY and SVGAGI.

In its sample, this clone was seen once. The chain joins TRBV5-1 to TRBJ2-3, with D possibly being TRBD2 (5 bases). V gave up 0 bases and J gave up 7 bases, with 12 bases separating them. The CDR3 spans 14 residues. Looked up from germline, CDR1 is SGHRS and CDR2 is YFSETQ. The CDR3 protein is CASSLVAGANTQYF. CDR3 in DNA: TGCGCCAGCAGCTTGGTTGCGGGTGCTAATACGCAGTATTTT.

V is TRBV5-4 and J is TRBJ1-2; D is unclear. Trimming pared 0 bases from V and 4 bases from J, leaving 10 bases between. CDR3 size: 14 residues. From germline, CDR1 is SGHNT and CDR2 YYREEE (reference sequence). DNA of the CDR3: TGTGCCAGCAGCTTGGGGCAGATCCCCTATGGCTACACCTTC. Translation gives CASSLGQIPYGYTF.

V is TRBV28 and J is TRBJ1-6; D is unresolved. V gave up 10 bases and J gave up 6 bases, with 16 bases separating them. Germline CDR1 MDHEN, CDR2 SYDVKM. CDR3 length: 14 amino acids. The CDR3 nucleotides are TGTGCCACCTATGAGGTTGGCAGTAATTCACCCCTCCACTTT. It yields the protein CATYEVGSNSPLHF.

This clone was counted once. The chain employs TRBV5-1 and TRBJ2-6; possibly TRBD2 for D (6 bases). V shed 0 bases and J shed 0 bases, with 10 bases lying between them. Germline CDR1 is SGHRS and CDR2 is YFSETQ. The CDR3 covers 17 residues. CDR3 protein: CASSLGGARSGANVLTF. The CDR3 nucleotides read TGCGCCAGCAGCTTGGGCGGGGCCCGCTCTGGGGCCAACGTCCTGACTTTC.

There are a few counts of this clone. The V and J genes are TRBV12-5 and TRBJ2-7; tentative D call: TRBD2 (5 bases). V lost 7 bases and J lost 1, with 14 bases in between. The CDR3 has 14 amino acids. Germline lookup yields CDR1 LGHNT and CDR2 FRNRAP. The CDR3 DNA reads TGTGCTAGTGTGTCCCATTGGACTTCCTACGAGCAGTACTTC. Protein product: CASVSHWTSYEQYF.

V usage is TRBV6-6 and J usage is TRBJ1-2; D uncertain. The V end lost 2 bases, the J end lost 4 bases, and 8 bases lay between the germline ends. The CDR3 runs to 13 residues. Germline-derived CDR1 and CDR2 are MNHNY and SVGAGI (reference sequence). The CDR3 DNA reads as TGTGCCAGCAGTTACAACCCGGGCTATGGCTACACCTTC. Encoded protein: CASSYNPGYGYTF.

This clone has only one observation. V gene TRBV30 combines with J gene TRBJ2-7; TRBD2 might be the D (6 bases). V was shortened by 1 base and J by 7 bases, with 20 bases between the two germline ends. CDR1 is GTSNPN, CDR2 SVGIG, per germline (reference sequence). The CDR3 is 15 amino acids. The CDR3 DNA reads TGTGCCTGGAGTGCGCAACTCGGGGGATCGGATGAGCAGTACTTC. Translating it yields CAWSAQLGGSDEQYF.

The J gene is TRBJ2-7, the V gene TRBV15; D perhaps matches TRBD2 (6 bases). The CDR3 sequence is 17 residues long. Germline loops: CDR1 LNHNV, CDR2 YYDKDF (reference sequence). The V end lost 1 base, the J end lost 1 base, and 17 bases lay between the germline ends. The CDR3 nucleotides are TGTGCCACCAGCAGAGGCGAATCCGGGGGTGGGTCCTACGAGCAGTACTTC. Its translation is CATSRGESGGGSYEQYF.

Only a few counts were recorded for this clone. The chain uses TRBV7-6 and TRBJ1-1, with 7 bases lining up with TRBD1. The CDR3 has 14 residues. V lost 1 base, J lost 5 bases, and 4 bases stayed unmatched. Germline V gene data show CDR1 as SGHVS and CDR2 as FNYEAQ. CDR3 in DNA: TGTGCCAGCAGCTTAGGGACGACAGGGACTGAAGCTTTCTTT. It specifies CASSLGTTGTEAFF.

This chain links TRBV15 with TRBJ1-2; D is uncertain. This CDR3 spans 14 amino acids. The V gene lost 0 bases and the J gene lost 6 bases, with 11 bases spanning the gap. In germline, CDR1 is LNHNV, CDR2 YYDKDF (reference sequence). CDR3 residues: CATSRERLVDGYTF. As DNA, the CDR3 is TGTGCCACCAGCAGAGAACGGCTCGTTGATGGCTACACCTTC.

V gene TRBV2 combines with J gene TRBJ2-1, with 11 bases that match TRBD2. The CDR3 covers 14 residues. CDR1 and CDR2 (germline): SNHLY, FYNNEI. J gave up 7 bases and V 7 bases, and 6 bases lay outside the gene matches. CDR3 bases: TGTGCCAGCAATTGGCTAGCGGGAGGTAATGAGCAGTTCTTC. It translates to CASNWLAGGNEQFF. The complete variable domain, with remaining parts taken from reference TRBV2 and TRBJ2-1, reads EPEVTQTPSHQVTQMGQEVILRCVPISNHLYFYWYRQILGQKVEFLVSFYNNEISEKSEIFDDQFSVERPDGSNFTLKIRSTKLEDSAMYFCASNWLAGGNEQFFGPGTRLTVL.

The CDR3 loop is CASRKPGQGRVNEQFF. As DNA, the CDR3 is TGTGCCAGCAGGAAACCGGGACAGGGACGTGTAAATGAGCAGTTCTTC. The chain links TRBV11-2 to TRBJ2-1, with 9 bases fitting TRBD1. The CDR3 extends over 16 amino acids. Germline loops: CDR1 SGHAT, CDR2 FQNNGV. The ends lost 6 bases at V and 7 bases at J; junction bases unmatched: 13.

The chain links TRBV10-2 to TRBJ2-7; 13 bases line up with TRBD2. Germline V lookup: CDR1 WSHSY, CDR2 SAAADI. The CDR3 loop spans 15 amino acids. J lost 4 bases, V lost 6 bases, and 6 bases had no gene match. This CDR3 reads CASREGLAGPYEQYF. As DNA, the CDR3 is TGCGCCAGCAGGGAGGGACTAGCGGGGCCTTACGAGCAGTACTTC.

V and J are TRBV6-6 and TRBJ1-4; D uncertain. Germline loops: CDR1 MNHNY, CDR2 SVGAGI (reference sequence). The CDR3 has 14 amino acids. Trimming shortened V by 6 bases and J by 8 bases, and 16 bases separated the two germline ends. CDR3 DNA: TGTGCCAGCAGACCCCCCCGTGGTAGCGAAAAACTGTTTTTT. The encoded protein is CASRPPRGSEKLFF.

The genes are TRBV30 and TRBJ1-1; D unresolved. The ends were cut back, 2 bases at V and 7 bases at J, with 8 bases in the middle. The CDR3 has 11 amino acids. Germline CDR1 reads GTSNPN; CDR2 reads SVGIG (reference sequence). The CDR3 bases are TGTGCCTGGAGTCCCACGCGTGAAGCTTTCTTT. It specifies CAWSPTREAFF.

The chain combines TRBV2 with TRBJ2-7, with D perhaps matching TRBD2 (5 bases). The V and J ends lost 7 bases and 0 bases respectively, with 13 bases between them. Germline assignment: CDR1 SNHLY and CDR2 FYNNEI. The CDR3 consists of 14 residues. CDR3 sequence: CASTSGLSSYEQYF. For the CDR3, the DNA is TGTGCCAGCACAAGCGGACTGAGCTCCTACGAGCAGTACTTC.